This paragraph covers one T cell receptor (beta chain) sequence. This sequence may be a read error, since a much larger clone differs from it by one base. The J segment lost 8 bases and the V segment lost 3 bases, leaving 6 bases of the junction unmatched. The CDR3 totals 14 residues. TCRdb reprocessed the multiplex PCR reads with MiXCR, giving one entry per CDR3 protein. The sample holds around 150,000 distinct CDR3 sequences, over 25% seen once. The entry originates in a study of breast tumors, draining lymph nodes, adjacent tissues. The lymph nodes were axillary draining lymph nodes from breast cancer patients.

Sequencing input: axillary lymph node tissue. This clonotype was sampled from a female donor with breast cancer. Some clones in this sample may be carry-over from other donors' samples. The genes are TRBV12-3 or TRBV12-4 and TRBJ2-1, with 8 nucleotides matching TRBD1. The DNA for the CDR3 is TGTGCCAGCAGTTTCGACCGGACAGGGCATGAGCAGTTCTTC. It yields the protein CASSFDRTGHEQFF.